The source of this T cell receptor (beta chain) is a study of OX40 agonist ivuxolimab in advanced cancers. On the study more broadly: Patients were roughly 83% male with ages roughly 20 to 85, mean roughly 55. Findings and limits, study-wide: Expanded clones tended on average to be more numerous among CD8+ T cells than CD4+. No antigen was identified for the clonally expanded peripheral T cells.

TCRdb's table, derived via immunoSEQ multiplex PCR, lists solely in-frame clones and lacks some. The sample has 80,000 to 100,000 clones; over 75% are singletons. Germline loops: CDR1 PRHDT, CDR2 FYEKMQ (reference sequence). J was trimmed by 3 bases and V by 4 bases; bases with no gene match: 3. The CDR3 sequence is 14 residues long. This clone was seen only a few times. What it binds is not known. This receptor was identified in an adult with an advanced solid tumor such as melanoma, head and neck, liver or kidney cancer. The rearrangement joins TRBV13 to TRBJ1-2, with 9 positions matching TRBD1. Here the sequenced sample was CD4+ or CD8+ T cells sorted from blood, taken in a trial of the OX40 agonist ivuxolimab. The CDR3 nucleotides read TGTGCCAGCAGCTACAGGGGGCAGGACTATGGCTACACCTTC. It yields the protein CASSYRGQDYGYTF.